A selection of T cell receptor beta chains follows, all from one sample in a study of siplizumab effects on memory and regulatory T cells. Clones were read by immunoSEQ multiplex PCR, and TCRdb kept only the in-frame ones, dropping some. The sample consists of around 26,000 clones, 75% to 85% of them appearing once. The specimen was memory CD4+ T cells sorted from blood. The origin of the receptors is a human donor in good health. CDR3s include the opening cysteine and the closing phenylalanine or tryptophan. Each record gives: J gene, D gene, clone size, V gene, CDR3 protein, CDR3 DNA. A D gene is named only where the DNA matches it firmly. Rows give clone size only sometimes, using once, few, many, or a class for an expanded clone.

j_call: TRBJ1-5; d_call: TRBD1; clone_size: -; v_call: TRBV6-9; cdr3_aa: CASSSGTVNQPQHF; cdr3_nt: TGTGCCAGCAGCTCAGGGACAGTCAATCAGCCTCAGCATTTT
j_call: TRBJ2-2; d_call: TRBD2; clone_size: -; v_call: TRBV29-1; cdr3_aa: CSGLIAGVHTGELFF; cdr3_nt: TGCAGCGGTTTGATCGCGGGAGTCCACACCGGGGAGCTGTTTTTT
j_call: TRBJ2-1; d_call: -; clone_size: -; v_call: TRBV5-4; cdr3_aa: CASSGGGEQFF; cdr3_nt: TGTGCCAGCAGTGGGGGTGGTGAGCAGTTCTTC
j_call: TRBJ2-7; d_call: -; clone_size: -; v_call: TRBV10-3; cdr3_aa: CAISESPYEQYF; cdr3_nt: TGTGCCATCAGTGAGTCCCCCTACGAGCAGTACTTC
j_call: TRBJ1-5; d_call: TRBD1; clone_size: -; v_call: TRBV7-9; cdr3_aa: CASSQGQPLRNQPQHF; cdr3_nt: TGTGCCAGCAGCCAGGGACAGCCATTGCGCAATCAGCCCCAGCATTTT
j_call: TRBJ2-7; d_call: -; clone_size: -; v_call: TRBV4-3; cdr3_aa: CASSQDSQGTEQYF; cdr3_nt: TGCGCCAGCAGCCAAGATAGCCAGGGCACCGAGCAGTACTTC
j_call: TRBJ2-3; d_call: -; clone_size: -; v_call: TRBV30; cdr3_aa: CAWTPYYGAEMVDTQYF; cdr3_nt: TGTGCCTGGACCCCATATTATGGGGCGGAAATGGTAGATACGCAGTATTTT
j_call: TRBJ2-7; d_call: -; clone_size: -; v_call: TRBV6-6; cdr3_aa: CASSSSGEGEQYF; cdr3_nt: TGTGCCAGCAGTTCCTCAGGGGAAGGGGAGCAGTACTTC
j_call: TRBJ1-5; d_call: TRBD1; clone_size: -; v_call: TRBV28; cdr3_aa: CASRRQGRNQPQHF; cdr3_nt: TGTGCCAGCCGAAGACAGGGAAGAAATCAGCCCCAGCATTTT
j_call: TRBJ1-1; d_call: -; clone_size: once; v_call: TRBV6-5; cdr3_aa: CASSYARAATQRAFF; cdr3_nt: TGTGCCAGCAGTTACGCCCGGGCCGCTACCCAGCGAGCTTTCTTT
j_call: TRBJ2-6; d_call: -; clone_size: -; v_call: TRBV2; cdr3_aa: CASSRGGPSGANVLTF; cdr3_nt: TGTGCCAGCAGTAGGGGCGGACCCTCTGGGGCCAACGTCCTGACTTTC
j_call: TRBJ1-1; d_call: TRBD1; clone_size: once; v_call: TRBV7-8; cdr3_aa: CASSRTGVWTEAFF; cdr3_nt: TGTGCCAGCAGCCGAACAGGGGTTTGGACTGAAGCTTTCTTT
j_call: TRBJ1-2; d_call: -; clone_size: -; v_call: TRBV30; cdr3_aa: CAWRTTGGNYGYTF; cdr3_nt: TGTGCCTGGAGGACGACAGGCGGAAACTATGGCTACACCTTC
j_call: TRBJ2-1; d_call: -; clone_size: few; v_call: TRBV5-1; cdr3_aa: CASSLDHEQFF; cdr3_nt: TGCGCCAGCAGCTTGGACCATGAGCAGTTCTTC
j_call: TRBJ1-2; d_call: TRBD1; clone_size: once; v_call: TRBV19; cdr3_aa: CASSIYGTANYGYTF; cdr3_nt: TGTGCCAGTAGTATTTACGGGACAGCGAACTATGGCTACACCTTC
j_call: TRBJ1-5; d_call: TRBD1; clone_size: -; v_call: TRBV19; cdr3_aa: CASSIDRQGWPQHF; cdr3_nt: TGTGCCAGTAGTATAGATCGACAGGGCTGGCCCCAGCATTTT
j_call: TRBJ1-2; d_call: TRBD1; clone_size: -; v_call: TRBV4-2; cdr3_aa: CASSWGQGAHGYTF; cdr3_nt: TGTGCCAGCAGCTGGGGACAGGGGGCCCATGGCTACACCTTC
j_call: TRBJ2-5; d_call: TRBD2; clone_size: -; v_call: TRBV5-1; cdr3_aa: CASSSGLAGTQETQYF; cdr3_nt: TGCGCCAGCAGCTCGGGACTAGCGGGCACCCAAGAGACCCAGTACTTC
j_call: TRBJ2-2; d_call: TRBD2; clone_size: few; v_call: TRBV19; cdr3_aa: CASSRGLAGGGLKNTGELFF; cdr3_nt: TGTGCCAGTAGTCGGGGGCTAGCGGGAGGGGGCCTTAAGAACACCGGGGAGCTGTTTTTT
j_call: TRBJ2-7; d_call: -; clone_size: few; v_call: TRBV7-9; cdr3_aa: CASSSNSPRRGGPTYEQYF; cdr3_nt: TGTGCCAGCAGCTCCAATAGCCCCCGTCGGGGAGGTCCAACCTACGAGCAGTACTTC
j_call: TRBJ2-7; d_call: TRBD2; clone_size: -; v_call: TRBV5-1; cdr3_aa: CASSLAGGGTRGEQYF; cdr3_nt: TGCGCCAGCAGCTTGGCCGGGGGGGGAACAAGGGGTGAGCAGTACTTC
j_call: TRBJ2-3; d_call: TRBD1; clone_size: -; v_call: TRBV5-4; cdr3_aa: CASSPGQGVDTQYF; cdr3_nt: TGTGCCAGCAGCCCAGGACAGGGAGTAGATACGCAGTATTTT
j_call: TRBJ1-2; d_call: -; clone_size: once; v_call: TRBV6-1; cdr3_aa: CASKRMGLNYGYTF; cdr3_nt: TGTGCCAGCAAGCGAATGGGACTTAACTATGGCTACACCTTC
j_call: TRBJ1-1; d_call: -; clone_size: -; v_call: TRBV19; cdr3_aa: CASSTSSGWGNTEAFF; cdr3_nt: TGTGCCAGTAGTACTAGCTCAGGGTGGGGGAACACTGAAGCTTTCTTT
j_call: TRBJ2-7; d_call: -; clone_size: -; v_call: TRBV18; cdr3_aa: CASSLSSYEQYF; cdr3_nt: TGTGCCAGCTCCCTGAGCTCCTACGAGCAGTACTTC
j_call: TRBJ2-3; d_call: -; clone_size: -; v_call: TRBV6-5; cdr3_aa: CASSPTLPRGVYF; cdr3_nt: TGTGCCAGCAGTCCTACTCTCCCGAGGGGTGTGTATTTT
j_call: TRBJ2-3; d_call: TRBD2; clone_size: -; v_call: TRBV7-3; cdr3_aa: CASSHSGRDSTDTQYF; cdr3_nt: TGTGCCAGCAGCCATAGCGGGAGGGATAGCACAGATACGCAGTATTTT
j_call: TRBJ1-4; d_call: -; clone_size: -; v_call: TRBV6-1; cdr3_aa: CASRTQGENEKLFF; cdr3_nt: TGTGCCAGCAGGACCCAGGGTGAGAATGAAAAACTGTTTTTT
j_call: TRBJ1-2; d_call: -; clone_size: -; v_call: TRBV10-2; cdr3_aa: CASSDLIRGSYGYTF; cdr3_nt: TGCGCCAGCAGTGACCTTATACGGGGTAGCTATGGCTACACCTTC
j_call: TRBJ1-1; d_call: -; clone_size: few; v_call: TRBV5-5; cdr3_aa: CASSFADTEAFF; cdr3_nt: TGTGCCAGCAGCTTCGCAGACACTGAAGCTTTCTTT
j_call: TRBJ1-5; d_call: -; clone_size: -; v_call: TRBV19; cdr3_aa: CASSLQGSRNQPQHF; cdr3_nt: TGTGCCAGTAGTTTACAGGGATCTCGCAATCAGCCCCAGCATTTT